This T cell receptor (beta chain) derives from a study of T cell responses to AZD1222 COVID-19 vaccine. The germline CDR1 and CDR2 sequences are MGHRA and YSYEKL. The CDR3 covers 19 residues. Trimming stripped 6 bases from V and 7 bases from J, with 30 bases between. This clone has only one observation. Method: immunoSEQ multiplex PCR; TCRdb's copy keeps in-frame clones and lacks some. The table lists over 150,000 clones, 90% to 95% of them singletons. The receptor was derived from an adult in good health. The sample consisted of peripheral blood, taken on day 0 of MenACWY control vaccination. This chain uses TRBV4-1 with TRBJ1-4, with a weak D call TRBD1 (5 bases). CDR3 loop: CASRGAGLLTNDLGEKLFF. CDR3 DNA: TGCGCCAGCAGGGGAGCGGGACTCCTCACTAACGATCTGGGTGAAAAACTGTTTTTT.